The rows below give T cell receptor beta chains drawn from one sample of a study of CXCR4 blockade with PD-1 therapy in pancreatic cancer. Sequenced by immunoSEQ multiplex PCR; TCRdb stores in-frame clones only, minus some. The sample lists under 2,500 clones; roughly 40% were seen once. Specimen: tumor tissue. These receptors all come from a human donor with pancreatic ductal adenocarcinoma. The CDR3 runs from the conserved cysteine through the conserved F or W. A D gene is named only where the DNA matches it firmly. Clone size, where shown, is once, few, many, or a class for clones that have expanded.

clone_size	v_call	d_call	j_call	cdr3_aa	cdr3_nt
few	TRBV11-3	NA	TRBJ1-4	CASSLLASNEKLFF	TGTGCCAGCAGCTTATTAGCCTCCAATGAAAAACTGTTTTTT
NA	TRBV28	NA	TRBJ1-2	CASSLWAPDRQGYTF	TGTGCCAGCAGTTTATGGGCCCCGGATCGGCAGGGCTACACCTTC
NA	TRBV29-1	TRBD1	TRBJ2-7	CSVEGTGGVEQYF	TGCAGCGTTGAAGGGACAGGGGGAGTTGAGCAGTACTTC
few	TRBV9	NA	TRBJ2-7	CASSDRQLYEQYF	TGTGCCAGCAGTGACCGGCAGCTCTACGAGCAGTACTTC
large	TRBV4-1	TRBD1	TRBJ1-4	CASSLSDRSNEKLFF	TGCGCCAGCAGCCTGTCGGACAGGAGTAATGAAAAACTGTTTTTT
few	TRBV19	NA	TRBJ2-5	CASSTQGTQYF	TGTGCCAGTAGTACCCAGGGGACCCAGTACTTC
medium-sized	TRBV9	TRBD1	TRBJ2-1	CASRDSGGDYNEQFF	TGTGCCAGCAGAGACTCAGGGGGCGACTACAATGAGCAGTTCTTC
few	TRBV6-8	TRBD2	TRBJ2-3	CASKLGAGVQDTQYF	TGTGCCAGCAAACTAGGGGCGGGAGTGCAAGATACGCAGTATTTT
NA	TRBV2	NA	TRBJ1-4	CASSERRGVEKLFF	TGTGCCAGCAGTGAGAGGCGGGGGGTTGAAAAACTGTTTTTT
few	TRBV1	NA	TRBJ2-6	CASSQAGANVLTF	TGCGCCAGCAGCCAAGCCGGGGCCAACGTCCTGACTTTC
NA	TRBV19	TRBD1	TRBJ1-4	CASKTGLEKLFF	TGTGCCAGTAAGACAGGGCTAGAAAAACTGTTTTTT
few	TRBV7-7	NA	TRBJ2-7	CASSPGGVDNGQYF	TGTGCCAGCAGCCCCGGAGGGGTAGATAACGGGCAGTACTTC
few	TRBV4-1	NA	TRBJ1-1	CASSQVWRGMNTEAFF	TGCGCCAGCAGCCAAGTCTGGAGAGGAATGAACACTGAAGCTTTCTTT
few	TRBV6-8	NA	TRBJ1-4	CASRPGVGKLFF	TGTGCCAGCCGTCCGGGGGTGGGAAAACTGTTTTTT
medium-sized	TRBV11-3	TRBD2	TRBJ2-3	CASSEMGLAGDTQYF	TGTGCCAGCAGCGAAATGGGACTAGCAGGCGATACGCAGTATTTT
NA	TRBV19	NA	TRBJ1-2	CASSSRTYGYTF	TGTGCCAGTAGTAGCAGGACCTATGGCTACACCTTC
NA	TRBV19	TRBD1	TRBJ2-1	CASSSRQGAAKQFF	TGTGCCAGTAGTTCCCGACAGGGGGCGGCGAAGCAGTTCTTC
NA	TRBV19	NA	TRBJ1-1	CASSPVPGRMVEAFF	TGTGCCAGTAGTCCGGTCCCGGGACGGATGGTTGAAGCTTTCTTT
few	TRBV6-8	TRBD1	TRBJ1-4	CASRDRGFEKLFF	TGTGCCAGCCGGGACAGGGGGTTTGAAAAACTGTTTTTT
NA	TRBV19	NA	TRBJ1-4	CASRRASVNEKLFF	TGTGCCAGTAGAAGGGCCTCGGTTAATGAAAAACTGTTTTTT
NA	TRBV19	TRBD2	TRBJ2-3	CASSIGVAGAIDTQYF	TGTGCCAGTAGTATCGGGGTAGCGGGAGCCATAGATACGCAGTATTTT
NA	TRBV6-8	TRBD2	TRBJ2-1	CASGLGSGIGGIGQFF	TGTGCCAGCGGTCTCGGTAGCGGGATTGGGGGAATCGGGCAGTTCTTC
NA	TRBV11-3	TRBD2	TRBJ2-7	CASSSGTSGTYEQYF	TGTGCCAGCAGTTCTGGAACTAGCGGGACCTACGAGCAGTACTTC
few	TRBV9	NA	TRBJ2-2	CASSDLAYTGELFF	TGTGCCAGCAGTGATCTTGCTTACACCGGGGAGCTGTTTTTT
few	TRBV4-1	NA	TRBJ1-2	CASSQDYQDGYTF	TGCGCCAGCAGCCAAGATTACCAGGATGGCTACACCTTC
few	TRBV6-8	NA	TRBJ1-5	CASRFSSNQPQHF	TGTGCCAGCAGGTTTAGTAGCAATCAGCCCCAGCATTTT
NA	TRBV5-1	NA	TRBJ2-3	CASSLELWGSTDTQYF	TGCGCCAGCAGCTTGGAGCTATGGGGTAGCACAGATACGCAGTATTTT
NA	TRBV30	NA	TRBJ1-2	CAWSVGGPGYTF	TGTGCCTGGAGTGTCGGGGGCCCCGGCTACACCTTC
NA	TRBV28	NA	TRBJ1-4	CASSELGTNEKLFF	TGTGCCAGCAGCGAGTTAGGAACTAATGAAAAACTGTTTTTT
few	TRBV6-8	NA	TRBJ1-4	CASGVGPTNEKLFF	TGTGCCAGCGGAGTAGGGCCAACTAATGAAAAACTGTTTTTT
NA	TRBV9	NA	TRBJ2-1	CASSPPKAEQFF	TGTGCCAGCAGCCCCCCAAAGGCCGAGCAGTTCTTC
NA	TRBV28	NA	TRBJ1-1	CASSAHGGMYTEAFF	TGTGCCAGCAGTGCCCATGGGGGCATGTACACTGAAGCTTTCTTT
NA	TRBV4-1	TRBD1	TRBJ1-4	CASSQGTGVEKLFF	TGCGCCAGCAGCCAAGGGACAGGGGTCGAAAAACTGTTTTTT
NA	TRBV19	NA	TRBJ1-6	CASSIYHGNSPLHF	TGTGCCAGTAGTATTTACCATGGGAATTCACCCCTCCACTTT